This TCR beta chain was identified in a study of patients and donors after allogeneic stem cell transplantation. Germline loops: CDR1 SGHTA, CDR2 FQGNSA. V lost 3 bases to trimming and J lost 3 bases, with 14 bases between them. The CDR3 is 15 residues long. The sample holds one count of this clonotype. MiXCR, applied by TCRdb to the RT-PCR reads, yields one record per CDR3 protein. The sample has about 96,000 distinct CDR3 sequences; 48% are singletons. The TCR was taken from a human donor who was either an allogeneic HSCT recipient or a stem cell or donor lymphocyte infusion donor (not recorded which). It is not recorded whose cells these are; they may come from a transplant donor. The sequencing input was blood, either unsorted or a sorted T cell fraction (not recorded which). This chain links TRBV7-2 with TRBJ1-2, with TRBD1 as a possible D gene (6 bases). In DNA, the CDR3 is TGTGCCAGCAGCTTCGGGATAGGGGGGCACTATGGCTACACCTTC. Translation: CASSFGIGGHYGYTF.